This TCR beta chain was recovered during a study of blood T cell repertoires in COVID-19. The participants were between roughly 18 and 89 years old and came from under 25 US areas. Cohorts were assigned according to the clinical history that participants reported. Donors in Cohort 3 who had recovered were those with two negative PCRs, healthcare professional clearance, or resolution of their symptoms. Per the authors' pipeline: It was from reference gene primer amplification that nucleated cell counts were estimated. Repertoires were generated with immunoSEQ multiplex PCR, while TCRdb's copy carries only in-frame clones and drops some. V, J and clone size are taken as reported in that table, and D and trimming were inferred from the DNA itself. The table shows around 190,000 clones, with approximately 84% occurring only once. The V and J ends lost 7 bases and 1 base respectively, with 23 bases between them. This CDR3 region has 17 residues. From germline, CDR1 is SNHLY and CDR2 FYNNEI.

The sample consisted of PBMCs or T cells enriched from blood (not recorded which). The chain employs TRBV2 and TRBJ2-7, with D perhaps TRBD2 (7 bases). The origin of this receptor is a woman aged 30 to 39 who had recovered from COVID-19. The chain's CDR3 is CASTQGGGNGFSYEQYF. In nucleotides, the CDR3 is TGTGCCAGCACACAAGGGGGGGGGAATGGTTTTTCCTACGAGCAGTACTTC.